Sequencing of this T cell receptor (beta chain) was carried out in a study of shared clonotypes between healthy human individuals. Assay: immunoSEQ multiplex PCR; the TCRdb copy retains only in-frame clones and omits some. The table records 2 million to 3 million clones, 93% of them present only once. There are 17 residues in the CDR3. The germline CDR1 and CDR2 sequences are LNHDA and SQIVND (reference sequence). V shed 1 base and J shed 0 bases, with 13 bases lying between them. V is TRBV19 and J is TRBJ2-4; D might be TRBD2 (6 bases). This receptor was obtained from a man between 18 and 35 years old in good health. Some clones in this sample may be carry-over from other donors' samples. Sequences were obtained from naive CD4+ T cells from PBMCs. The sample's subset: CD45RA+ positively selected. This CDR3 reads CASSIGRGYLAKNIQYF. The CDR3, as DNA: TGTGCCAGTAGTATAGGGCGGGGTTATCTAGCCAAAAACATTCAGTACTTC.